This T cell receptor (beta chain) derives from a study of graft-versus-host responses after intestinal transplantation. Generated by immunoSEQ multiplex PCR, the TCRdb table keeps only in-frame clones and is missing some. The data show more than 9,000 clones, 80% to 95% seen once. The material sequenced was PBMCs, taken approximately 10 weeks after transplant. The clonotype originates from a human patient who received an intestinal transplant, so some T cells may come from the graft donor.

This CDR3 is CASSVGGNVEKLFF. The CDR3 nucleotides read TGTGCCAGCAGCGTAGGTGGAAACGTCGAAAAACTGTTTTTT. V and J are TRBV9 and TRBJ1-4, with D uncertain. This CDR3 contains 14 residues. Trimming pared 0 bases from V and 8 bases from J, leaving 11 bases between. In germline, CDR1 is SGDLS, CDR2 YYNGEE.